These 10 T cell receptor beta chains were sequenced from one sample in a study of response to subunit inactivated influenza vaccine. TCRdb re-called the RT-PCR reads with MiXCR, one entry per CDR3 protein. The table shows roughly 190,000 distinct CDR3 sequences, with approximately 12% occurring only once. These data were also reused for a study on T cells expressing NK-cell markers. That investigation notes: TCR beta libraries carry UMIs added by 5'RACE template switching.

The input for sequencing was CD8+ T cells sorted from PBMCs, taken about 13 days after vaccination. These receptors all come from a man in his fifties who received an inactivated influenza vaccine.

The chain links TRBV24-1 to TRBJ2-1; perhaps TRBD1 as D (5 bases). The CDR3 consists of 13 residues. CDR1 KGHDR and CDR2 SFDVKD come from the germline V gene. Trimming removed 5 bases at V and 10 bases at J, with 14 bases between. As DNA, the CDR3 is TGTGCCACCAGTGTCCACTCAGGGCTGGAGCAGTTCTTC. Translating it yields CATSVHSGLEQFF.

This clonotype came up a few times. The chain recombines TRBV6-6 with TRBJ2-7; TRBD1 might be the D (6 bases). V was shortened by 3 bases and J by 5 bases, with 11 bases between the two germline ends. The CDR3 sequence is 13 residues long. The germline V gene has CDR1 MNHNY and CDR2 SVGAGI (reference sequence). The CDR3 spells CASSYTRGDEQYF. Written as DNA, the CDR3 is TGTGCCAGCAGTTATACCAGGGGAGACGAGCAGTACTTC.

This clonotype has more than one count but fewer than ten. The V call is TRBV27, the J call TRBJ2-5; a weak D match, TRBD1 (5 bases). The CDR3 totals 14 residues. V gave up 5 bases and J gave up 0 bases, with 10 bases separating them. The germline V gene has CDR1 MNHEY and CDR2 SMNVEV (reference sequence). In DNA, the CDR3 is TGTGCCAGCAGTCCGACAGATTACCAAGAGACCCAGTACTTC. Its translation is CASSPTDYQETQYF.

This clonotype has only a few counts. V gene TRBV30 combines with J gene TRBJ2-3; 11 positions match TRBD2. The junction had 6 bases not matched to a gene; V was cut back by 6 bases and J by 4 bases. CDR3 length equals 14 residues. Germline CDR1 reads GTSNPN; CDR2 reads SVGIG (reference sequence). The CDR3 region has the DNA TGTGCCTGCAGGGGACTAGCGGTCCCAGATACGCAGTATTTT. It specifies CACRGLAVPDTQYF.

This clonotype was recorded a few times. CDR3 DNA: TGTGCCAGCAGTGAATATGAGACTGACGGCACAGATACGCAGTATTTT. This codes for CASSEYETDGTDTQYF. The J gene is TRBJ2-3, the V gene TRBV25-1; D not certain. Germline V gene sequence: CDR1 MGHDK, CDR2 SYGVNS. V was clipped by 0 bases and J by 1 base, with 11 bases between them. The CDR3 totals 16 residues. Looking up the rest from reference TRBV25-1 and TRBJ2-3 gives the full variable domain: EADIYQTPRYLVIGTGKKITLECSQTMGHDKMYWYQQDPGMELHLIHYSYGVNSTEKGDLSSESTVSRIRTEHFPLTLESARPSHTSQYLCASSEYETDGTDTQYFGPGTRLTVL.

This clonotype was recorded at least ten times. The chain carries TRBV15 and TRBJ1-5, with D uncertain. Trimming cost V 1 base and J 0 bases, with 7 bases left between them. Germline V gene data show CDR1 as LNHNV and CDR2 as YYDKDF (reference sequence). The CDR3 sequence is 15 residues long. This chain's CDR3 is CATSRGESSNQPQHF. DNA for the CDR3: TGTGCCACCAGCAGAGGAGAAAGTAGCAATCAGCCCCAGCATTTT.

This clonotype was observed at least ten times. The gene calls are TRBV28 and TRBJ2-3; TRBD1 agrees at 10 bases. The CDR3 contains 17 residues. Unmatched junction bases numbered 8, after V lost 3 bases and J lost 2 bases. The germline V gene has CDR1 MDHEN and CDR2 SYDVKM. CDR3 bases: TGTGCCAGCAGTTTCGACCGGGACAGGGGAGACACAGATACGCAGTATTTT. Its translation: CASSFDRDRGDTDTQYF.

The chain couples TRBV6-2 or TRBV6-3 to TRBJ2-7; D uncertain. Trimming took off 6 bases at V and 4 bases at J, with 19 bases between the two ends. The CDR3 consists of 15 residues. Per germline, CDR1 MNHEY and CDR2 SVGEGT. The chain's CDR3 is CASRHISGLSYEQYF. The CDR3 bases are TGTGCCAGCAGGCACATATCCGGGCTTTCTTACGAGCAGTACTTC.

The chain couples TRBV12-3 or TRBV12-4 to TRBJ2-1, with 8 nucleotides matching TRBD2. The CDR3 loop spans 15 amino acids. V trimming: 7 bases; J trimming: 6 bases; junction bases outside the gene matches: 11. CDR3 amino acids: CASNLSGGKLNEQFF. The CDR3 DNA follows: TGTGCCAGCAATCTTTCGGGGGGGAAGCTCAATGAGCAGTTCTTC.

In its sample, this clonotype was seen a few times. The chain has TRBV7-9 and TRBJ2-2; D is unclear. Looked up from germline, CDR1 is SEHNR and CDR2 is FQNEAQ (reference sequence). V was clipped by 3 bases and J by 1 base, with 15 bases between them. The CDR3 has 17 residues. CDR3 loop: CASSFNDFLMNTGELFF. The CDR3 DNA sequence: TGTGCCAGCAGCTTTAACGATTTCCTAATGAACACCGGGGAGCTGTTTTTT.